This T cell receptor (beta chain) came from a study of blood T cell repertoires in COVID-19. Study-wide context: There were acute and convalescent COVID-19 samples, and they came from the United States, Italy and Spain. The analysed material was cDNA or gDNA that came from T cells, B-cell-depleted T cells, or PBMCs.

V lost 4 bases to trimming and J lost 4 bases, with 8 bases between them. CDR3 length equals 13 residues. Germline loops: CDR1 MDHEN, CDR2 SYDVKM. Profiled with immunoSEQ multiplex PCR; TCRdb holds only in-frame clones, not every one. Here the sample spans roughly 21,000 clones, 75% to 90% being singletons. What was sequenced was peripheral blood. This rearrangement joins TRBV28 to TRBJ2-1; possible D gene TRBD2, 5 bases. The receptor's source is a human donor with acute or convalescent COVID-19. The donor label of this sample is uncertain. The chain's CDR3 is CASSYGLYNEQFF. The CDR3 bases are TGTGCCAGCAGTTACGGACTGTACAATGAGCAGTTCTTC.